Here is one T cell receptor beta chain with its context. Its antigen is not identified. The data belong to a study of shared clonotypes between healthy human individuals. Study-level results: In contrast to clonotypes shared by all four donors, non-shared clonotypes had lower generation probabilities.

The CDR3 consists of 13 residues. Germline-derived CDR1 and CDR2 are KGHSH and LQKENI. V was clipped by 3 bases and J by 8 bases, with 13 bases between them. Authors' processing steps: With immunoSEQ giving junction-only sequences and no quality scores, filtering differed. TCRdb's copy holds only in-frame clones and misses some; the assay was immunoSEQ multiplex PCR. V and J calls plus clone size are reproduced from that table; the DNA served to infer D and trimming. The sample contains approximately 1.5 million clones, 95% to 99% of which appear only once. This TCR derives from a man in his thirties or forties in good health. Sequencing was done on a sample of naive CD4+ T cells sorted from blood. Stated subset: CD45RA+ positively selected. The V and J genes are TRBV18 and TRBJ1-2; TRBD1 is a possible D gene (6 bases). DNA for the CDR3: TGTGCCAGCTCACCCAGGGGCGGGGAAGGCTACACCTTC. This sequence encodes CASSPRGGEGYTF. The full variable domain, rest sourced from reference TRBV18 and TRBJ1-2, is NAGVMQNPRHLVRRRGQEARLRCSPMKGHSHVYWYRQLPEEGLKFMVYLQKENIIDESGMPKERFSAEFPKEGPSILRIQQVVRGDSAAYFCASSPRGGEGYTFGSGTRLTVV.